The 16 T cell receptor beta chains below all came from one sample that was sequenced in a study of siplizumab effects on memory and regulatory T cells. Assay: immunoSEQ multiplex PCR; the TCRdb copy retains only in-frame clones and omits some. The table records over 80,000 clones, roughly 89% of them present only once. The sequenced material came from Tregs sorted from blood. The receptors were gathered from a human donor in good health.

V usage is TRBV6-1 and J usage is TRBJ2-7; 7 bases match TRBD1. V was pared by 2 bases and J by 6 bases, with 7 bases of the junction left unmatched. Germline CDR1 is MNHNS and CDR2 is SASEGT. The CDR3 contains 14 residues. Written as DNA, the CDR3 is TGTGCCAGCAGTGAAATCGGGACAGTTGGCGAGCAGTACTTC. It is translated as CASSEIGTVGEQYF.

The chain carries TRBV7-9 and TRBJ2-6, with D possibly being TRBD2 (7 bases). Germline V lookup: CDR1 SEHNR, CDR2 FQNEAQ (reference sequence). V lost 8 bases and J 1 base, leaving 15 bases between the germline ends. The CDR3 consists of 16 residues. The CDR3 DNA reads TGTGCCAGCCTCGGGGGGCAGGCATCTGGGGCCAACGTCCTGACTTTC. Amino acids: CASLGGQASGANVLTF.

This chain connects TRBV4-2 to TRBJ2-7; 11 positions match TRBD2. Trimming removed 0 bases from V and 1 base from J; junction bases left unmatched: 2. The CDR3 spans 16 residues. Germline V lookup: CDR1 LGHNA, CDR2 YNFKEQ. Here the CDR3 reads CASSQEPSGGSYEQYF. As DNA, the CDR3 is TGTGCCAGCAGCCAAGAGCCTAGCGGGGGGTCCTACGAGCAGTACTTC.

The chain recombines TRBV15 with TRBJ1-2; possible D gene TRBD1, 5 bases. The V gene's germline CDR1 is LNHNV and CDR2 YYDKDF (reference sequence). The V end lost 5 bases, the J end lost 4 bases, and 20 bases lay between the germline ends. This CDR3 has 16 residues. The CDR3 DNA follows: TGTGCCACCAGCCACGATAGGGGCCCCCGCGCCTATGGCTACACCTTC. Its translation is CATSHDRGPRAYGYTF.

This clone is medium-sized (0.01 to 0.1%). This sequence joins TRBV6-1 and TRBJ1-2; 12 bases are a match to TRBD1. Losses at the gene ends were 4 bases for V and 7 bases for J; bases not matched to a gene: 7. The CDR3 has 15 residues. CDR1 is MNHNS and CDR2 is SASEGT in the germline V gene. This CDR3 is CASSGPGQGASGYTF. CDR3 nucleotide sequence: TGTGCCAGCAGTGGGCCGGGACAGGGGGCGTCTGGCTACACCTTC.

This clone appeared a few times. This chain uses TRBV7-2 with TRBJ2-4, with D tentatively TRBD1 or TRBD2 (6 bases each). The CDR3 is 17 residues long. V was clipped by 5 bases and J by 9 bases, with 26 bases between them. Per the germline V gene, CDR1 is SGHTA and CDR2 is FQGNSA. CDR3 coding DNA: TGTGCCAGCAGCCCGCCCCGGGGCAGGGGCGCCGGGGGCATTCAGTACTTC. This sequence encodes CASSPPRGRGAGGIQYF.

DNA for the CDR3: TGTGCCAGCAGCTTAGTTTGGACAGGCTTTGGGACCCAGTACTTC. Its protein product is CASSLVWTGFGTQYF. This rearrangement joins TRBV7-2 to TRBJ2-5; TRBD1 agrees at 7 bases. Germline trimming cut 1 base from V and 7 bases from J; bases unmatched to any gene: 9. The CDR3 is made up of 15 amino acids. Germline loops: CDR1 SGHTA, CDR2 FQGNSA.

This clone was seen just once. The chain combines TRBV27 with TRBJ1-5; D may be TRBD1 (6 bases). From germline, CDR1 is MNHEY and CDR2 SMNVEV (reference sequence). V was shortened by 8 bases and J by 4 bases, with 18 bases between the two germline ends. The CDR3 is 15 amino acids. The DNA of the CDR3 is TGTGCCAGCGCCGCCCGCTGGGACACAAATCAGCCCCAGCATTTT. It codes for CASAARWDTNQPQHF.

This clone appeared a few times. The rearrangement uses TRBV10-3 and TRBJ1-2; possible D gene TRBD1, 5 bases. This CDR3 comprises 14 residues. Germline V lookup: CDR1 ENHRY, CDR2 SYGVKD. The germline V and J ends were trimmed by 5 bases and 5 bases, with 15 bases remaining between them. The CDR3 region is CAISTGTVTYGYTF. The CDR3 nucleotides read TGTGCCATCAGTACCGGGACGGTGACTTATGGCTACACCTTC.

This clone was detected only once. The chain is built from TRBV20-1 and TRBJ2-3, with D unclear. Trimming left V 5 bases short and J 4 bases short, with 7 bases between. CDR3 length equals 11 residues. CDR1 and CDR2 from the germline V gene are DFQATT and SNEGSKA (reference sequence). The CDR3 region has the DNA TGCAGTGCTTGGAGCTCAGATACGCAGTATTTT. Translated, it gives CSAWSSDTQYF.

This clone has just one count. The chain combines TRBV19 with TRBJ1-5; D ambiguous. The CDR3 sequence is 13 residues long. V was cut by 4 bases and J by 8 bases, with 12 bases left in between. The germline CDR1 and CDR2 sequences are LNHDA and SQIVND (reference sequence). CDR3 residues: CASSTLVSEPQHF. CDR3 DNA sequence: TGTGCCAGTAGTACGTTGGTTAGTGAGCCCCAGCATTTT.

The chain recombines TRBV29-1 with TRBJ2-3; D remains unclear. Germline V gene data show CDR1 as SQVTM and CDR2 as ANQGSEA. V lost 7 bases to trimming and J lost 4 bases, with 15 bases between them. The CDR3 covers 13 residues. The CDR3 nucleotides read TGCAGCGGGGCGGTCTTTTTGGCAGATACGCAGTATTTT. It yields the protein CSGAVFLADTQYF.

V gene TRBV4-3 combines with J gene TRBJ1-2, with 10 bases lining up with TRBD1. Trimming removed 0 bases from V and 8 bases from J; junction bases left unmatched: 9. The CDR3 sequence is 16 residues long. CDR1 LGHNA and CDR2 YSLEER come from the germline V gene. The CDR3 DNA is TGCGCCAGCAGCCAAGATGTTGGGACAGGGGACATCGGCTACACCTTC. It translates to CASSQDVGTGDIGYTF.

J is TRBJ1-1 and V is TRBV4-1; D not resolved. CDR3 size: 15 residues. Germline-derived CDR1 and CDR2 are MGHRA and YSYEKL. Trimming stripped 2 bases from V and 3 bases from J, with 13 bases between. In DNA form, the CDR3 reads TGCGCCAGCAGCCAATTCTTAGGTCTACACACTGAAGCTTTCTTT. This sequence encodes CASSQFLGLHTEAFF.

CDR3 nucleotides: TGTGCCAGTACCAGCAGGGAACGGTACAATGAGCAGTTCTTC. Amino acids: CASTSRERYNEQFF. The J gene is TRBJ2-1, the V gene TRBV19, with D possibly matching TRBD1 (5 bases). The CDR3 is 14 amino acids. The ends were cut back, 7 bases at V and 4 bases at J, with 14 bases in the middle. CDR1 is LNHDA and CDR2 is SQIVND in the germline V gene (reference sequence).

The chain employs TRBV5-6 and TRBJ1-1; D gene ambiguous. Germline V gene sequence: CDR1 SGHDT, CDR2 YYEEEE. The V end lost 6 bases, the J end lost 1 base, and 13 bases lay between the germline ends. This CDR3 has 14 residues. The CDR3 here is CASTLTGGNTEAFF. CDR3 nucleotides: TGTGCCAGCACCCTGACGGGAGGGAACACTGAAGCTTTCTTT. The entire variable domain, with the rest obtained from reference TRBV5-6 and TRBJ1-1, is as follows: DAGVTQSPTHLIKTRGQQVTLRCSPKSGHDTVSWYQQALGQGPQFIFQYYEEEERQRGNFPDRFSGHQFPNYSSELNVNALLLGDSALYLCASTLTGGNTEAFFGQGTRLTVV.